This T cell receptor beta chain was identified in a study of shared clonotypes between healthy human individuals. Comment on this clone: Its target is unknown.

Clones were read by immunoSEQ multiplex PCR, and TCRdb kept only the in-frame ones, dropping some. Here the sample spans some 2.1 million clones, about 95% being singletons. Notes on the study in general: Naive CD4 clonotypes were shared across a handful of donors at 4.5% to 6.5%.

The CDR3 is 14 amino acids. Germline loops: CDR1 SGDLS, CDR2 YYNGEE. With 0 bases clipped from V and 10 bases from J, the junction kept 5 bases outside the gene matches. The V call is TRBV9, the J call TRBJ2-1; the match to TRBD2 covers 9 bases. This TCR derives from a man aged 18 to 29 in good health. Sequencing input: naive CD4+ T cells sorted from blood. Subset indicated: CD45RA+ positively selected. CDR3 sequence (DNA): TGTGCCAGCAGCGTAGACCCGACTAGCGGCGAGCAGTTCTTC. Encoded protein: CASSVDPTSGEQFF.